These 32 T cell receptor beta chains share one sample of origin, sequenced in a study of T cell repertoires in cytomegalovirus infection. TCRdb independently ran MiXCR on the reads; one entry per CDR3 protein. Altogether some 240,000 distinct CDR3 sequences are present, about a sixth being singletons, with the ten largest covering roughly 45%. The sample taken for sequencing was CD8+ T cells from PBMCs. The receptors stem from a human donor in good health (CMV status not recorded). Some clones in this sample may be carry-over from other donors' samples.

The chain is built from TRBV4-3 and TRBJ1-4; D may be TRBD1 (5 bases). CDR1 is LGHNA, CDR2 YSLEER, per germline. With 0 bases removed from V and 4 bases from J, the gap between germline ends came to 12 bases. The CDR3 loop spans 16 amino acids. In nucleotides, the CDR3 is TGCGCCAGCAGCCAAGATGGCGAGGGGTATAATGAAAAACTGTTTTTT. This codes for CASSQDGEGYNEKLFF.

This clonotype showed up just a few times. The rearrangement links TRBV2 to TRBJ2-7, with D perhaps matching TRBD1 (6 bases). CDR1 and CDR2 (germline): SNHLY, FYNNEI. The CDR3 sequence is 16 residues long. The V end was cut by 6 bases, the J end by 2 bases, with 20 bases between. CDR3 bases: TGTGCCAGCAGGATGGGGGCCAGCGAGGGGACCTACGAGCAGTACTTC. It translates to CASRMGASEGTYEQYF.

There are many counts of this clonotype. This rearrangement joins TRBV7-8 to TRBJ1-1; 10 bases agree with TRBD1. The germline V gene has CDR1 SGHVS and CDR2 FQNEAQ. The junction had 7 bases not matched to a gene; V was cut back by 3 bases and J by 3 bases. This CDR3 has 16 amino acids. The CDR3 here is CASSFRQGAAYTEAFF. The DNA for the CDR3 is TGTGCCAGCAGCTTCCGACAGGGGGCAGCTTACACTGAAGCTTTCTTT.

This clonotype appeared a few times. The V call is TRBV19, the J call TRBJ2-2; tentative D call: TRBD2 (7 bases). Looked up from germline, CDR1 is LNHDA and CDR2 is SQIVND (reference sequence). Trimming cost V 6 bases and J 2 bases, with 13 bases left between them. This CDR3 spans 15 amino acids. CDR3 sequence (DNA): TGTGCCAGTAGATGGGAGGGGGGCAACACCGGGGAGCTGTTTTTT. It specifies CASRWEGGNTGELFF. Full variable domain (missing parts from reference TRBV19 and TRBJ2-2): DGGITQSPKYLFRKEGQNVTLSCEQNLNHDAMYWYRQDPGQGLRLIYYSQIVNDFQKGDIAEGYSVSREKKESFPLTVTSAQKNPTAFYLCASRWEGGNTGELFFGEGSRLTVL.

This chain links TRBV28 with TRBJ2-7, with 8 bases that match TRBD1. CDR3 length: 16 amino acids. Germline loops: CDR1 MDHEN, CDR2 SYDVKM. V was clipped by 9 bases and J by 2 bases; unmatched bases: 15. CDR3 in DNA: TGTGCCAGTGCCTGGGCCGCCAGGGGGCCTACCTACGAGCAGTACTTC. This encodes CASAWAARGPTYEQYF. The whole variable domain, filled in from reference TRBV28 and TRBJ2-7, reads DVKVTQSSRYLVKRTGEKVFLECVQDMDHENMFWYRQDPGLGLRLIYFSYDVKMKEKGDIPEGYSVSREKKERFSLILESASTNQTSMYLCASAWAARGPTYEQYFGPGTRLTVT.

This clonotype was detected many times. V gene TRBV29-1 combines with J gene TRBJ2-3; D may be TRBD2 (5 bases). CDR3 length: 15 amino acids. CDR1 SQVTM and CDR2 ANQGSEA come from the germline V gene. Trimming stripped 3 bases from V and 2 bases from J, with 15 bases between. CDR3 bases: TGCAGCGTTGAGGAGGAGCGAGAAATCACAGATACGCAGTATTTT. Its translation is CSVEEEREITDTQYF.

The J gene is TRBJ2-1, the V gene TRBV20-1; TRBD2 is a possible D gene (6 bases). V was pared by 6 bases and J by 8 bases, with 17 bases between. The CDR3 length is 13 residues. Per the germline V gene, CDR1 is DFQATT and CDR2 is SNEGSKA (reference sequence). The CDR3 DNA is TGCAGTGCCCCCATCCATGCGGGGCATGAGCAGTTCTTC. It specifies CSAPIHAGHEQFF.

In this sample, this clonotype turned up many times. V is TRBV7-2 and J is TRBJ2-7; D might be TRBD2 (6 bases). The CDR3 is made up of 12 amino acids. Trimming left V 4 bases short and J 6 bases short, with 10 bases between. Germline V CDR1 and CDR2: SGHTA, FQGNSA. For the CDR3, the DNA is TGTGCCAGCAGCTCCCAGGGAGGCGAGCAGTACTTC. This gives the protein CASSSQGGEQYF.

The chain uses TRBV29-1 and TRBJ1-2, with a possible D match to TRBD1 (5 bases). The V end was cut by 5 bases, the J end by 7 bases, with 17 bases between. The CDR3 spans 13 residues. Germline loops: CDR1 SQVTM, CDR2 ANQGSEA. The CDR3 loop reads CSVLGTASVGYTF. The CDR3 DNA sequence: TGCAGCGTTCTCGGGACCGCATCCGTTGGCTACACCTTC.

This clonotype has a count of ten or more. The CDR3 sequence is CASSLDPALSYNEQFF. Here the CDR3 DNA reads TGTGCCAGCAGCTTAGACCCCGCCCTCTCCTACAATGAGCAGTTCTTC. The chain carries TRBV7-9 and TRBJ2-1, with no clear D. Germline lookup yields CDR1 SEHNR and CDR2 FQNEAQ (reference sequence). The CDR3 consists of 16 residues. The V end was cut by 1 base, the J end by 0 bases, with 10 bases between.

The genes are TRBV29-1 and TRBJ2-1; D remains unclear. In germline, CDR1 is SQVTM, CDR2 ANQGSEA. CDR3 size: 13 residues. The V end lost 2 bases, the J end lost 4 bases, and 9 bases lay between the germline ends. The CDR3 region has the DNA TGCAGCGTTGAAAGGGCAGTATACAATGAGCAGTTCTTC. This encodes CSVERAVYNEQFF.

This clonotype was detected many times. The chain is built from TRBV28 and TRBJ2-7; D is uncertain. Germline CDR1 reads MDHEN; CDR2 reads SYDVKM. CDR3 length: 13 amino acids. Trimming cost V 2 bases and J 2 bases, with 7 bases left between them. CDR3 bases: TGTGCCAGCAGTTTAACTCCAGCCTACGAGCAGTACTTC. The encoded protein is CASSLTPAYEQYF. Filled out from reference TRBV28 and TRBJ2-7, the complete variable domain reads DVKVTQSSRYLVKRTGEKVFLECVQDMDHENMFWYRQDPGLGLRLIYFSYDVKMKEKGDIPEGYSVSREKKERFSLILESASTNQTSMYLCASSLTPAYEQYFGPGTRLTVT.

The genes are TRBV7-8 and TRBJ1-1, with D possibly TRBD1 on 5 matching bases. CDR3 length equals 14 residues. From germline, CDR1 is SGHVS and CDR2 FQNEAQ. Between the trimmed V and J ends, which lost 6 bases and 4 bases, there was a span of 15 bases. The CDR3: CASRVGAGPTEAFF. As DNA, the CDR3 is TGTGCCAGCAGGGTCGGAGCGGGACCCACTGAAGCTTTCTTT.

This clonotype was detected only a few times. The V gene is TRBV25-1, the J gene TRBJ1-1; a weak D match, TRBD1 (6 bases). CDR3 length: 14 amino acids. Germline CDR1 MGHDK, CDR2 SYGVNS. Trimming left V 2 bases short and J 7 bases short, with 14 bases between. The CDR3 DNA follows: TGTGCCAGCAGTGAACGGGGGGGGGCAAATGAAGCTTTCTTT. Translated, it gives CASSERGGANEAFF.

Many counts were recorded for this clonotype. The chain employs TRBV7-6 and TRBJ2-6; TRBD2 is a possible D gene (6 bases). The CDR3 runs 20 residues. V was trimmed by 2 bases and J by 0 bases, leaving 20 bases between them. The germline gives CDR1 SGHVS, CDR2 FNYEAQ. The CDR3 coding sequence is TGTGCCAGCAGCTTATCGGAGGGGTCCCTCATCCTCTCTGGGGCCAACGTCCTGACTTTC. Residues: CASSLSEGSLILSGANVLTF. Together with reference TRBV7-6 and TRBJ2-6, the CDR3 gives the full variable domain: GAGVSQSPRYKVTKRGQDVALRCDPISGHVSLYWYRQALGQGPEFLTYFNYEAQQDKSGLPNDRFSAERPEGSISTLTIQRTEQRDSAMYRCASSLSEGSLILSGANVLTFGAGSRLTVL.

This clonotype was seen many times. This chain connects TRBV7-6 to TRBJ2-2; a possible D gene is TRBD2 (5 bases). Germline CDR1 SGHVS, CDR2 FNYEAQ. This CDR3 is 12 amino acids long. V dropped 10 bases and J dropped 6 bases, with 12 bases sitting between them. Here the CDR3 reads CATWRGSGELFF. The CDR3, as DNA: TGTGCCACCTGGCGAGGGTCCGGGGAGCTGTTTTTT.

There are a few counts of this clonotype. CDR3 sequence: CASSWGGGAMDIQYF. The CDR3 DNA reads TGTGCCAGCAGTTGGGGCGGGGGGGCGATGGACATTCAGTACTTC. This chain links TRBV27 with TRBJ2-4; 9 nucleotides line up with TRBD2. CDR1 is MNHEY, CDR2 SMNVEV, per germline (reference sequence). The CDR3 has 15 amino acids. With 4 bases clipped from V and 8 bases from J, the junction kept 9 bases outside the gene matches.

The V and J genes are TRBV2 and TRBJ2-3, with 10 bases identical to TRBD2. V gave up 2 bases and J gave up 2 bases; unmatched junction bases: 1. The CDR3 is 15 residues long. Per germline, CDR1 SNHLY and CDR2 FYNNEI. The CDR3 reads CASSETSGATDTQYF. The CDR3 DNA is TGTGCCAGCAGTGAAACTAGCGGGGCCACAGATACGCAGTATTTT.

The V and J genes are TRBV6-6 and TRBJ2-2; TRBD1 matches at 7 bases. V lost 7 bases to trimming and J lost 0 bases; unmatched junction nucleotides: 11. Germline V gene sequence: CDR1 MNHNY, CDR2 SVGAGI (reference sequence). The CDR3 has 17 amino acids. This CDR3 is CASTFHGTDSNTGELFF. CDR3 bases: TGTGCCAGCACCTTTCATGGGACAGACTCGAACACCGGGGAGCTGTTTTTT.

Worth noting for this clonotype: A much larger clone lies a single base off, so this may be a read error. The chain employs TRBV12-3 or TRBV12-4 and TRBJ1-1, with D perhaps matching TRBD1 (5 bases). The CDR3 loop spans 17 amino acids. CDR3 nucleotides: TGTGCCAGCAGTTTGTCCCCGGGACCGGGAATGAACACTGAATCTTTCTTT. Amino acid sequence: CASSLSPGPGMNTESFF.

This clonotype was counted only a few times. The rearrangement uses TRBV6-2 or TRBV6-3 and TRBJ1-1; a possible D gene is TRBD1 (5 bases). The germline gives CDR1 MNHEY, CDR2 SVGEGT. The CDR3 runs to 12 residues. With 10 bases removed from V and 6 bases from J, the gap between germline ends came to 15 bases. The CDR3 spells CATQPGVPEAFF. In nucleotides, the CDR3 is TGTGCCACCCAACCGGGGGTCCCTGAAGCTTTCTTT.

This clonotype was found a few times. The CDR3 region is CASTEVDRRYSLENQPQHF. In DNA, the CDR3 is TGTGCCAGCACTGAAGTCGACAGGAGGTATTCCTTGGAAAATCAGCCCCAGCATTTT. The gene calls are TRBV6-2 or TRBV6-3 and TRBJ1-5, with D perhaps matching TRBD1 (6 bases). The V gene lost 7 bases and the J gene lost 4 bases, with 29 bases spanning the gap. The CDR3 has 19 residues. Germline V CDR1 and CDR2: MNHEY, SVGEGT.

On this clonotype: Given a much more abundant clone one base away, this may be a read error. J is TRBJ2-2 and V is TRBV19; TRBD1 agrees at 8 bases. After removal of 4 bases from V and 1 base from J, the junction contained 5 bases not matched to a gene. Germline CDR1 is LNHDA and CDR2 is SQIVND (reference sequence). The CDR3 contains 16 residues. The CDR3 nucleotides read TGTGCCAGTAGTAACCCGGGACAGGAGAACACCGGGGAGCTGTTTTTT. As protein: CASSNPGQENTGELFF.

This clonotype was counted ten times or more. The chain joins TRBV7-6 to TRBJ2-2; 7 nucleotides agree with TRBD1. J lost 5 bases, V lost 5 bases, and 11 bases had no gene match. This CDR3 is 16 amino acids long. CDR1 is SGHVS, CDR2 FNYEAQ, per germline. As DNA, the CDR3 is TGTGCCAGCAGCGACCGCCGGGACAGCCTAACCGGGGAGCTGTTTTTT. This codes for CASSDRRDSLTGELFF.

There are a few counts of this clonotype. Written as DNA, the CDR3 is TGCAGCGTTTGGACTAGCGTCAATAGTCCCTACGAGCAGTACTTC. Protein sequence: CSVWTSVNSPYEQYF. This chain joins TRBV29-1 and TRBJ2-7; TRBD2 agrees at 9 bases. The V and J ends lost 5 bases and 2 bases, in that order; junction bases with no gene match: 10. The CDR3 is 15 amino acids. The germline V gene has CDR1 SQVTM and CDR2 ANQGSEA.

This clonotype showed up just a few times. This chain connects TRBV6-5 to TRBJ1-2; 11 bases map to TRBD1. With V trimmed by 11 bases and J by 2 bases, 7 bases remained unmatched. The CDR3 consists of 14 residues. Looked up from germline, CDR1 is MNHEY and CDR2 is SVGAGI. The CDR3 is CAWDRGDSNYGYTF. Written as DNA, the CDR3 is TGTGCCTGGGACAGGGGGGACAGCAACTATGGCTACACCTTC.

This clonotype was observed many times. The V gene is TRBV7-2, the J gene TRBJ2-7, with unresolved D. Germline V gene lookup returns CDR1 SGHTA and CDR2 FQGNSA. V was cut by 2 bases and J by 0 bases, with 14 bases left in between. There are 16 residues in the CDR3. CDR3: CASSLTTGYVSYEQYF. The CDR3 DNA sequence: TGTGCCAGCAGCTTAACAACCGGGTACGTCTCCTACGAGCAGTACTTC.

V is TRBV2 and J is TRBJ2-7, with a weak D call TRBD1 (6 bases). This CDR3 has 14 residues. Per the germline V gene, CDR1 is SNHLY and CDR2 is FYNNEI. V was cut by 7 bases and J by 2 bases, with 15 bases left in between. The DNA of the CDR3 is TGTGCCAGCACCCTGGGACATTCGGCCTACGAGCAGTACTTC. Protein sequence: CASTLGHSAYEQYF.

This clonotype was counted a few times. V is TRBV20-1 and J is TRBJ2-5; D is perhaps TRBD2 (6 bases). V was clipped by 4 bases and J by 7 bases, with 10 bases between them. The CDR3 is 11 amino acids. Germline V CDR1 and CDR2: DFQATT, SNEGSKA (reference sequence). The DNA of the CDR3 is TGCAGTGCTATTCCGGAGGGGACCCAGTACTTC. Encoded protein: CSAIPEGTQYF.

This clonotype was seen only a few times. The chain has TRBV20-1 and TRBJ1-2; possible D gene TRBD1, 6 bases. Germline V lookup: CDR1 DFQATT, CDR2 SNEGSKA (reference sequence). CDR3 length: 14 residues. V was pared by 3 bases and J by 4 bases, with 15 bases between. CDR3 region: CSASLPDSIYGYTF. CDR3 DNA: TGCAGTGCTAGTCTTCCGGACAGCATCTATGGCTACACCTTC.

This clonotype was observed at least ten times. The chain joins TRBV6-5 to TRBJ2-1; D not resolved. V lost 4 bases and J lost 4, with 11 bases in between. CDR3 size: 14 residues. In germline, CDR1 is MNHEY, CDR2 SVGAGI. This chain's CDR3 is CASSSPELYNEQFF. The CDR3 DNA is TGTGCCAGCAGTTCCCCGGAGCTTTACAATGAGCAGTTCTTC.

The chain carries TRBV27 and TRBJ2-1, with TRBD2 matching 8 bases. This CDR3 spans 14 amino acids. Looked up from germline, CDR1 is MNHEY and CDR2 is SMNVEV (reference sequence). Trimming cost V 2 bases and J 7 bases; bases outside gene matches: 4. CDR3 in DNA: TGTGCCAGCAGTTTAAGACTAGCGTGGAATGAGCAGTTCTTC. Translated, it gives CASSLRLAWNEQFF.